The 21 T cell receptor beta chains listed next were all sequenced from one sample in a study of blood T cell repertoires in COVID-19. The assay was immunoSEQ multiplex PCR, and TCRdb's table has in-frame clones only and misses some. The sample includes 180,000 or so clones, more than 70% seen only once; the top ten take 8% to 10%. The sample taken for sequencing was PBMCs or T cells enriched from blood (not recorded which). The source is a woman aged 30 to 39 who had recovered from COVID-19.

The chain is built from TRBV28 and TRBJ2-1; a possible D gene is TRBD2 (6 bases). The CDR3 extends over 15 amino acids. V gave up 2 bases and J gave up 10 bases, with 18 bases separating them. The germline V gene encodes CDR1 MDHEN and CDR2 SYDVKM. For the CDR3, the DNA is TGTGCCAGCAGTTTAGGGGGGACCCCGGAGATCGAGCAGTTCTTC. It is translated as CASSLGGTPEIEQFF. Looking up the rest from reference TRBV28 and TRBJ2-1 gives the full variable domain: DVKVTQSSRYLVKRTGEKVFLECVQDMDHENMFWYRQDPGLGLRLIYFSYDVKMKEKGDIPEGYSVSREKKERFSLILESASTNQTSMYLCASSLGGTPEIEQFFGPGTRLTVL.

A few counts support this clone. This chain links TRBV19 with TRBJ2-7; 13 bases align to TRBD2. Germline lookup yields CDR1 LNHDA and CDR2 SQIVND (reference sequence). After removal of 3 bases from V and 6 bases from J, the junction contained 8 bases not matched to a gene. The CDR3 runs to 16 residues. CDR3 protein: CASSIPGTSGTVEQYF. The CDR3 nucleotides are TGTGCCAGTAGTATCCCCGGGACTAGCGGGACGGTCGAGCAGTACTTC. Supplemented by reference TRBV19 and TRBJ2-7, the full variable domain reads DGGITQSPKYLFRKEGQNVTLSCEQNLNHDAMYWYRQDPGQGLRLIYYSQIVNDFQKGDIAEGYSVSREKKESFPLTVTSAQKNPTAFYLCASSIPGTSGTVEQYFGPGTRLTVT.

The genes are TRBV13 and TRBJ2-7; D is possibly TRBD2 (6 bases). Germline V gene sequence: CDR1 PRHDT, CDR2 FYEKMQ (reference sequence). The V end was cut by 2 bases, the J end by 3 bases, with 11 bases between. The CDR3 spans 14 residues. The CDR3 is CASSLRGTLYEQYF. For the CDR3, the DNA is TGTGCCAGCAGCTTACGAGGGACTCTCTACGAGCAGTACTTC.

This chain uses TRBV5-4 with TRBJ2-1, with D hard to call. Per the germline V gene, CDR1 is SGHNT and CDR2 is YYREEE (reference sequence). The CDR3 is 14 residues long. With 4 bases removed from V and 5 bases from J, the gap between germline ends came to 13 bases. The CDR3 DNA sequence: TGTGCCAGCAGCCAAAGCCTCACTGACAATGAGCAGTTCTTC. Translated: CASSQSLTDNEQFF.

This clone has just one count. The chain uses TRBV19 and TRBJ2-4; maybe TRBD2 (7 bases). Germline V lookup: CDR1 LNHDA, CDR2 SQIVND (reference sequence). CDR3 length: 15 residues. The V and J ends lost 6 bases and 6 bases respectively, with 18 bases between them. DNA of the CDR3: TGTGCCAGTAGGCAAAGAGGGGGGGAGAGAAACATTCAGTACTTC. Protein: CASRQRGGERNIQYF.

The V gene is TRBV27, the J gene TRBJ2-7; no clear D. There are 13 residues in the CDR3. Germline V gene lookup returns CDR1 MNHEY and CDR2 SMNVEV (reference sequence). The ends were cut back, 3 bases at V and 7 bases at J, with 13 bases in the middle. As DNA, the CDR3 is TGTGCCAGCAGTTTCTTCCAGGAAGAGGAGCAGTACTTC. It translates to CASSFFQEEEQYF.

A few counts support this clone. Sequence at one end of the junction differs from germline and may be a read error. The chain joins TRBV3-1 (or the pseudogene TRBV3-2) to TRBJ2-7; 10 positions agree with TRBD2. CDR3 size: 13 residues. From germline, CDR1 is LGHDT and CDR2 YNNKEL (reference sequence). In DNA, the CDR3 is TGTGCCAGCAGCCCGGAAGCGGGAGGGCCTGTAAACTTC. This encodes CASSPEAGGPVNF.

This clone showed up just a few times. V gene TRBV7-2 combines with J gene TRBJ2-2, with 9 bases that match TRBD2. There are 17 residues in the CDR3. The V segment lost 1 base and the J segment 6 bases; nucleotides outside the gene matches: 9. Germline V lookup: CDR1 SGHTA, CDR2 FQGNSA. CDR3 region: CASSLVAREGRAGELFF. Here the CDR3 DNA reads TGTGCCAGCAGCTTAGTTGCGCGGGAGGGCCGCGCCGGGGAGCTGTTTTTT. Drawing the rest from reference TRBV7-2 and TRBJ2-2, the complete variable domain is GAGVSQSPSNKVTEKGKDVELRCDPISGHTALYWYRQSLGQGLEFLIYFQGNSAPDKSGLPSDRFSAERTGGSVSTLTIQRTQQEDSAVYLCASSLVAREGRAGELFFGEGSRLTVL.

The CDR3 protein is CASSPTPTQPQHF. The CDR3 DNA reads as TGTGCCAGCAGTCCGACACCGACCCAGCCCCAGCATTTT. The V and J genes are TRBV7-2 and TRBJ1-5; D is uncertain. V was clipped by 6 bases and J by 7 bases, with 13 bases between them. Germline-derived CDR1 and CDR2 are SGHTA and FQGNSA. The CDR3 sequence is 13 residues long.

V and J are TRBV3-1 (or the pseudogene TRBV3-2) and TRBJ1-6, with D possibly matching TRBD1 (6 bases). CDR1 is LGHDT and CDR2 is YNNKEL in the germline V gene (reference sequence). V was trimmed by 3 bases and J by 17 bases, leaving 17 bases between them. This CDR3 contains 13 residues. Written as DNA, the CDR3 is TGTGCCAGCAGCCACGAAACAGGGAGATCAGTCCACTTT. This sequence encodes CASSHETGRSVHF.

This clone has more than one count but fewer than ten. This chain joins TRBV24-1 and TRBJ2-3, with D possibly TRBD2 on 6 matching bases. Germline lookup yields CDR1 KGHDR and CDR2 SFDVKD. V gave up 3 bases and J gave up 4 bases, with 22 bases separating them. The CDR3 has 18 residues. CDR3 loop: CATSDPSAGRPDPDTQYF. Here the CDR3 DNA reads TGTGCCACCAGTGATCCTTCCGCGGGGCGGCCGGATCCAGATACGCAGTATTTT.

The CDR3, as DNA: TGTGCCAGCTCAGACACACAGGGGGCCTATGGCTACACCTTC. This sequence encodes CASSDTQGAYGYTF. The chain has TRBV18 and TRBJ1-2, with 9 bases matching TRBD1. The junction had 5 bases not matched to a gene; V was cut back by 5 bases and J by 4 bases. CDR3 length: 14 amino acids. Per the germline V gene, CDR1 is KGHSH and CDR2 is LQKENI.

This clone has a handful of counts. V and J are TRBV5-1 and TRBJ2-1; 9 nucleotides align to TRBD2. V shed 4 bases and J 9 bases; nucleotides not matched to a gene: 8. Germline CDR1 and CDR2: SGHRS and YFSETQ. This CDR3 has 14 amino acids. This CDR3 is CASSPGLARTEQFF. The CDR3 bases are TGCGCCAGCAGCCCCGGACTAGCGAGGACTGAGCAGTTCTTC.

The chain combines TRBV14 with TRBJ2-3; D is unresolved. Deletions cut 1 base from V and 2 bases from J, with 7 bases between. The CDR3 is 14 amino acids. Germline V CDR1 and CDR2: SGHDN, FVKESK. The CDR3 sequence: CASSQARHTDTQYF. CDR3 DNA: TGTGCCAGCAGCCAAGCCAGACACACAGATACGCAGTATTTT.

This chain joins TRBV19 and TRBJ1-5, with unresolved D. The CDR3 length is 13 residues. V lost 3 bases and J 5 bases, leaving 8 bases between the germline ends. Germline V CDR1 and CDR2: LNHDA, SQIVND (reference sequence). DNA for the CDR3: TGTGCCAGTAGTATTGAGGGAGATCAGCCCCAGCATTTT. Amino acid sequence: CASSIEGDQPQHF.

This rearrangement joins TRBV19 to TRBJ1-5; D is undetermined. This CDR3 region has 15 residues. The germline gives CDR1 LNHDA, CDR2 SQIVND (reference sequence). Deletions cut 8 bases from V and 1 base from J, with 15 bases between. In DNA form, the CDR3 reads TGTGCCAGTGAACGGTCTCACGAGAGCAATCAGCCCCAGCATTTT. This sequence encodes CASERSHESNQPQHF.

The chain recombines TRBV12-3 or TRBV12-4 with TRBJ2-4; tentatively, D is TRBD1 (5 bases). The CDR3 consists of 13 residues. With 8 bases removed from V and 3 bases from J, the gap between germline ends came to 11 bases. Here the CDR3 reads CASESQGKNIQYF. The CDR3 coding sequence is TGTGCCAGCGAATCCCAGGGCAAAAACATTCAGTACTTC.

V gene TRBV5-6 combines with J gene TRBJ1-3; the D gene is possibly TRBD1 (6 bases). Deletions cut 2 bases from V and 3 bases from J, with 9 bases between. Germline V gene sequence: CDR1 SGHDT, CDR2 YYEEEE. The CDR3 totals 14 residues. As DNA, the CDR3 is TGTGCCAGCAGCTTTGGGGGCGGTGGAAACACCATATATTTT. It is translated as CASSFGGGGNTIYF. The full variable domain, with the rest looked up from reference TRBV5-6 and TRBJ1-3, is DAGVTQSPTHLIKTRGQQVTLRCSPKSGHDTVSWYQQALGQGPQFIFQYYEEEERQRGNFPDRFSGHQFPNYSSELNVNALLLGDSALYLCASSFGGGGNTIYFGEGSWLTVV.

The J gene is TRBJ2-1, the V gene TRBV5-8, with 9 positions matching TRBD2. Germline-derived CDR1 and CDR2 are SGHTS and YDEGEE. V dropped 3 bases and J dropped 10; count of bases not matched to a gene: 14. The CDR3 is 16 amino acids. The CDR3 region is CASSSLPSRAGGEQFF. The CDR3 bases are TGTGCCAGCAGCTCGCTGCCTAGCCGGGCGGGGGGGGAGCAGTTCTTC.

The rearrangement uses TRBV7-9 and TRBJ2-3; 10 bases align to TRBD1. The V gene's germline CDR1 is SEHNR and CDR2 FQNEAQ (reference sequence). The CDR3 sequence is 15 residues long. Trimming removed 1 base from V and 6 bases from J; junction bases left unmatched: 4. This CDR3 reads CASSLDGTGVDTQYF. The CDR3, as DNA: TGTGCCAGCAGCTTAGACGGGACAGGGGTGGATACGCAGTATTTT.

The J gene is TRBJ2-7, the V gene TRBV4-1; D possibly corresponds to TRBD2 (5 bases). CDR1 MGHRA and CDR2 YSYEKL come from the germline V gene. The CDR3 sequence is 18 residues long. Between the trimmed V and J ends, which lost 0 bases and 2 bases, there was a span of 20 bases. The CDR3, as DNA: TGCGCCAGCAGCCAAGATCCCCTGACTACCTACGAAGCCTACGAGCAGTACTTC. Encoded protein: CASSQDPLTTYEAYEQYF.